The sequence of this T cell receptor beta chain was determined in a study of blood T cell repertoires in COVID-19. Study details: The United States, Italy and Spain were the sources of the acute and convalescent COVID-19 samples.

CDR1 is MNHEY and CDR2 is SVGAGI in the germline V gene. The CDR3 covers 15 residues. The V gene end was trimmed by 6 bases and the J gene end by 8 bases; junction bases not matched to a gene: 11. In the original analysis: Nucleated cell counts were estimated from reference gene primer amplification. Assay: immunoSEQ multiplex PCR; the TCRdb copy retains only in-frame clones and omits some. The V and J calls and clone size are taken from that table; D and trimming were inferred from the DNA. The sample gives 130,000 to 150,000 clones, roughly 80% of which show up once; approximately 9.2% is in the top ten. This clone is a singleton in its sample.

The clonotype originates from a human donor with acute or convalescent COVID-19. The donor label of this sample is uncertain. The material sequenced was peripheral blood. The gene calls are TRBV6-5 and TRBJ1-2; 11 bases agree with TRBD1. This CDR3 reads CASRGRGQGGGGYTF. DNA of the CDR3: TGTGCCAGCAGGGGCCGGGGACAGGGGGGAGGAGGCTACACCTTC.